These 23 T cell receptor beta chains share one sample of origin, sequenced in a study of T cell responses to AZD1222 COVID-19 vaccine. Assay: immunoSEQ multiplex PCR; the TCRdb copy retains only in-frame clones and omits some. This sample has about 150,000 clones; less than 90% occur once, and the top ten carry 4.5% to 6%. This sample comprised peripheral blood, obtained on day 0 of MenACWY control vaccination. Every receptor here comes from an adult in good health.

V gene TRBV5-1 combines with J gene TRBJ1-3, with 7 bases that match TRBD1. The CDR3 is 17 residues long. Germline V gives CDR1 SGHRS, CDR2 YFSETQ. Trimming took 0 bases from V and 4 from J; bases not matched to a gene: 10. CDR3: CASSLAPLRGYGNTIYF. The CDR3 DNA sequence: TGCGCCAGCAGCTTGGCTCCCCTCAGGGGGTACGGAAACACCATATATTTT. Variable domain in full (rest from reference TRBV5-1 and TRBJ1-3): KAGVTQTPRYLIKTRGQQVTLSCSPISGHRSVSWYQQTPGQGLQFLFEYFSETQRNKGNFPGRFSGRQFSNSRSEMNVSTLELGDSALYLCASSLAPLRGYGNTIYFGEGSWLTVV.

In its sample, this clone was seen a few times. The chain is built from TRBV7-8 and TRBJ2-5; D not certain. Germline V lookup: CDR1 SGHVS, CDR2 FQNEAQ. This CDR3 spans 15 amino acids. Deletions cut 2 bases from V and 5 bases from J, with 15 bases between. The CDR3 nucleotides are TGTGCCAGCAGCTTATTACTGGGCGCCGGGGAGACCCAGTACTTC. Its translation is CASSLLLGAGETQYF.

This clone was counted between two and nine times. The J gene is TRBJ1-1, the V gene TRBV6-6; D may be TRBD1 (5 bases). CDR1 is MNHNY, CDR2 SVGAGI, per germline (reference sequence). The CDR3 loop spans 14 amino acids. With 0 bases removed from V and 6 bases from J, the gap between germline ends came to 11 bases. The DNA for the CDR3 is TGTGCCAGCAGTTACTCAGGGGAGGCGGCTGAAGCTTTCTTT. It is translated as CASSYSGEAAEAFF.

This chain connects TRBV18 to TRBJ1-3, with 8 bases matching TRBD1. Losses at the gene ends were 3 bases for V and 3 bases for J; bases not matched to a gene: 4. Germline V gene lookup returns CDR1 KGHSH and CDR2 LQKENI. This CDR3 is 15 amino acids long. The chain's CDR3 is CASSPTGEDGNTIYF. CDR3 DNA sequence: TGTGCCAGCTCACCGACAGGGGAGGATGGAAACACCATATATTTT. Using reference TRBV18 and TRBJ1-3 for the parts outside the CDR3, the full variable domain is NAGVMQNPRHLVRRRGQEARLRCSPMKGHSHVYWYRQLPEEGLKFMVYLQKENIIDESGMPKERFSAEFPKEGPSILRIQQVVRGDSAAYFCASSPTGEDGNTIYFGEGSWLTVV.

V gene TRBV5-5 combines with J gene TRBJ2-1; 13 positions agree with TRBD2. Germline V gene sequence: CDR1 SGHKS, CDR2 YYEKEE (reference sequence). V lost 2 bases to trimming and J lost 3 bases; unmatched junction nucleotides: 2. This CDR3 is 16 amino acids long. The CDR3 is CASSLGLAGDYNEQFF. CDR3 nucleotides: TGTGCCAGCAGCTTAGGACTAGCGGGGGACTACAATGAGCAGTTCTTC.

This chain links TRBV7-9 with TRBJ2-3; D remains unclear. Trimming left V 2 bases short and J 0 bases short, with 18 bases between. This CDR3 is built from 18 residues. Germline CDR1 and CDR2: SEHNR and FQNEAQ (reference sequence). In DNA, the CDR3 is TGTGCCAGCAGCTTACGACGGACCGTGCGGATTAGCACAGATACGCAGTATTTT. It specifies CASSLRRTVRISTDTQYF.

The V call is TRBV6-5, the J call TRBJ1-1; D unresolved. Germline V CDR1 and CDR2: MNHEY, SVGAGI. V was shortened by 9 bases and J by 9 bases, with 20 bases between the two germline ends. The CDR3 has 13 residues. The CDR3 region is CASSSIDRRKAFF. In DNA, the CDR3 is TGTGCCAGTTCATCTATAGACCGCCGCAAAGCTTTCTTT.

This chain joins TRBV6-4 and TRBJ2-2; TRBD2 is a possible D gene (5 bases). From germline, CDR1 is MRHNA and CDR2 SNTAGT. The CDR3 is 14 residues long. Trimming shortened V by 6 bases and J by 1 base, and 9 bases separated the two germline ends. The CDR3 DNA follows: TGTGCCAGCAGCGGACTCCTGAACACCGGGGAGCTGTTTTTT. The encoded protein is CASSGLLNTGELFF.

This clone was detected once. The gene calls are TRBV10-3 and TRBJ1-4, with TRBD1 matching 9 bases. The V gene end was trimmed by 8 bases and the J gene end by 4 bases; junction bases not matched to a gene: 2. Germline CDR1 and CDR2: ENHRY and SYGVKD. There are 13 residues in the CDR3. In nucleotides, the CDR3 is TGTGCCATCGGGGACAGGGATAATGAAAAACTGTTTTTT. It is translated as CAIGDRDNEKLFF.

The chain links TRBV19 to TRBJ1-5; no clear D gene. The CDR3 has 15 amino acids. Trimming stripped 5 bases from V and 0 bases from J, with 11 bases between. The V gene's germline CDR1 is LNHDA and CDR2 SQIVND (reference sequence). The CDR3 DNA reads TGTGCCAGTAGTCTACTAGGAGCTAGCAATCAGCCCCAGCATTTT. Residues: CASSLLGASNQPQHF. The full variable domain, rest sourced from reference TRBV19 and TRBJ1-5, is DGGITQSPKYLFRKEGQNVTLSCEQNLNHDAMYWYRQDPGQGLRLIYYSQIVNDFQKGDIAEGYSVSREKKESFPLTVTSAQKNPTAFYLCASSLLGASNQPQHFGDGTRLSIL.

This clone was detected once. DNA of the CDR3: TGTGCCTGGACTGGGTCCTCTGGGGCCAACGTCCTGACTTTC. It specifies CAWTGSSGANVLTF. This chain links TRBV30 with TRBJ2-6, with unresolved D. Germline V gene data show CDR1 as GTSNPN and CDR2 as SVGIG (reference sequence). V shed 4 bases and J shed 0 bases, with 7 bases lying between them. The CDR3 loop spans 14 amino acids.

This chain connects TRBV5-1 to TRBJ1-1; 9 bases are shared with TRBD1. The V gene end was trimmed by 2 bases and the J gene end by 7 bases; junction bases not matched to a gene: 9. The CDR3 extends over 15 amino acids. Germline-derived CDR1 and CDR2 are SGHRS and YFSETQ. The CDR3 DNA reads TGCGCCAGCAGCTTAAGCGGACAGGGGTGGAGTGAAGCTTTCTTT. It specifies CASSLSGQGWSEAFF.

J is TRBJ2-1 and V is TRBV6-6, with D possibly matching TRBD2 (6 bases). V was trimmed by 0 bases and J by 4 bases, leaving 10 bases between them. Germline CDR1 and CDR2: MNHNY and SVGAGI (reference sequence). This CDR3 has 15 residues. Here the CDR3 DNA reads TGTGCCAGCAGTTACTCGGGGAGCGGGTACAATGAGCAGTTCTTC. Its translation is CASSYSGSGYNEQFF.

The V and J genes are TRBV7-2 and TRBJ1-4, with TRBD1 as a possible D gene (5 bases). The germline V gene encodes CDR1 SGHTA and CDR2 FQGNSA. The CDR3 extends over 14 amino acids. Trimming took 1 base from V and 6 from J, leaving 9 bases between them. The CDR3: CASSLDWGDEKLFF. CDR3 DNA: TGTGCCAGCAGCTTAGACTGGGGGGATGAAAAACTGTTTTTT.

V is TRBV5-1 and J is TRBJ1-2; D unclear. Per germline, CDR1 SGHRS and CDR2 YFSETQ. The V end was cut by 0 bases, the J end by 4 bases, with 4 bases between. The CDR3 loop spans 12 amino acids. The CDR3 DNA reads TGCGCCAGCAGCTTGGACAGCTATGGCTACACCTTC. Protein sequence: CASSLDSYGYTF.

This chain uses TRBV28 with TRBJ2-3, with D unclear. V was clipped by 6 bases and J by 0 bases, with 10 bases between them. The CDR3 is made up of 14 amino acids. The V gene's germline CDR1 is MDHEN and CDR2 SYDVKM. The CDR3 region has the DNA TGTGCCAGCAGCATAACCCCCAGCACAGATACGCAGTATTTT. Protein: CASSITPSTDTQYF.

A word on this clone: The junction shows a germline mismatch at one end, possibly a read error. The CDR3 region has the DNA TGTGCCAGCAGCTTAGGACCGACTAGCGGGTACGCCTCCCACAATGAGCAGTTCTTC. Its translation is CASSLGPTSGYASHNEQFF. V usage is TRBV11-3 and J usage is TRBJ2-1; TRBD2 agrees at 10 bases. The CDR3 runs to 19 residues. The germline V gene has CDR1 SGHNT and CDR2 YENEEA.

This clone was observed a single time. The chain carries TRBV5-1 and TRBJ1-2; unclear D gene. Trimming took 0 bases from V and 2 from J, leaving 8 bases between them. CDR1 is SGHRS, CDR2 YFSETQ, per germline. This CDR3 is built from 14 residues. CDR3 sequence reads: CASSLEAANYGYTF. The CDR3 bases are TGCGCCAGCAGCTTGGAGGCAGCCAACTATGGCTACACCTTC. Looking up the rest from reference TRBV5-1 and TRBJ1-2 gives the full variable domain: KAGVTQTPRYLIKTRGQQVTLSCSPISGHRSVSWYQQTPGQGLQFLFEYFSETQRNKGNFPGRFSGRQFSNSRSEMNVSTLELGDSALYLCASSLEAANYGYTFGSGTRLTVV.

The chain employs TRBV24-1 and TRBJ2-3; TRBD1 aligns across 8 bases. Germline values: CDR1 KGHDR, CDR2 SFDVKD. This CDR3 contains 17 residues. V was clipped by 0 bases and J by 5 bases; unmatched bases: 9. CDR3 sequence: CATSDLPPQGAGDTQYF. The CDR3 bases are TGTGCCACCAGTGATTTGCCCCCTCAGGGGGCCGGAGATACGCAGTATTTT.

The gene calls are TRBV28 and TRBJ2-2; perhaps TRBD1 as D (5 bases). The length of the CDR3 is 13 residues. Germline lookup yields CDR1 MDHEN and CDR2 SYDVKM. V was trimmed by 8 bases and J by 0 bases, leaving 7 bases between them. Written as DNA, the CDR3 is TGTGCCAGCGGGGCTTCGAACACCGGGGAGCTGTTTTTT. Translating it yields CASGASNTGELFF.

The chain is built from TRBV4-3 and TRBJ2-1; 7 nucleotides align to TRBD2. The germline CDR1 and CDR2 sequences are LGHNA and YSLEER. The CDR3 is 14 residues long. V trimming: 5 bases; J trimming: 4 bases; junction bases outside the gene matches: 5. The CDR3 spells CASSYTRGYNEQFF. The CDR3, as DNA: TGCGCCAGCAGCTACACGCGGGGGTACAATGAGCAGTTCTTC.

The V call is TRBV7-9, the J call TRBJ1-4, with D unclear. Germline loops: CDR1 SEHNR, CDR2 FQNEAQ (reference sequence). The V gene lost 0 bases and the J gene lost 4 bases, with 15 bases spanning the gap. The length of the CDR3 is 17 residues. The CDR3 region is CASSLARPGQLNEKLFF. The CDR3 region has the DNA TGTGCCAGCAGCTTAGCGAGGCCGGGTCAGCTTAATGAAAAACTGTTTTTT.

The chain uses TRBV7-8 and TRBJ2-1, with D hard to call. The V end lost 5 bases, the J end lost 15 bases, and 17 bases lay between the germline ends. The germline V gene encodes CDR1 SGHVS and CDR2 FQNEAQ. The CDR3 consists of 12 residues. CDR3 DNA sequence: TGTGCCAGCAGCCTGCGACGACTCCTATGGTTCTTC. This codes for CASSLRRLLWFF.